Listed below are T cell receptor beta chains from one sample, sequenced in a study of blood T cell repertoires in COVID-19. Produced via immunoSEQ multiplex PCR; TCRdb's table is partial and in-frame only. Among tens of thousands of clones listed, 65% to 85% were seen once. Sequenced: peripheral blood. These receptors originate from a man in his 60s with COVID-19, enrolled during active disease. The CDR3 runs from the conserved cysteine through the conserved F or W. Fields, in order: D gene, V gene, J gene, clone size, CDR3 protein, CDR3 DNA. The D gene is left open where the match is weak. Clone size, where shown, is once, few, many, or a class for clones that have expanded.

>TRBD1|TRBV6-5|TRBJ2-5|.
CASRKPGTGEETQYF
TGTGCCAGCAGGAAACCCGGGACAGGGGAAGAGACCCAGTACTTC
>.|TRBV7-9|TRBJ2-7|few
CASSLDSSYEQYF
TGTGCCAGCAGCTTGGACAGCTCCTACGAGCAGTACTTC
>TRBD1|TRBV10-3|TRBJ2-2|few
CAISEDRGQGTGELFF
TGTGCCATCAGCGAAGACAGGGGGCAGGGCACCGGGGAGCTGTTTTTT
>.|TRBV5-1|TRBJ2-3|.
CASSPQVSTDTQYF
TGCGCCAGCAGCCCCCAGGTCAGCACAGATACGCAGTATTTT
>.|TRBV5-6|TRBJ2-5|.
CASSFFISTRETQYF
TGTGCCAGCAGCTTTTTTATCTCCACCCGGGAGACCCAGTACTTC
>.|TRBV28|TRBJ2-7|.
CASSSTGGTPYEQYF
TGTGCCAGCAGTTCCACCGGGGGAACCCCCTACGAGCAGTACTTC
>.|TRBV3-1/TRBV3-2|TRBJ1-5|.
CASSFAGGVQPQHF
TGTGCCAGCAGCTTCGCCGGGGGTGTTCAGCCCCAGCATTTT
>TRBD2|TRBV24-1|TRBJ2-1|.
CATSGGGSSYNEQFF
TGTGCCACCAGTGGGGGCGGGAGTTCCTACAATGAGCAGTTCTTC
>.|TRBV27|TRBJ1-4|.
CASSLGQNYEKLFF
TGTGCCAGCAGTTTGGGACAAAATTATGAAAAACTGTTTTTT
>TRBD1|TRBV5-1|TRBJ1-6|.
CASGPGTGSGSPLHF
TGCGCCAGCGGTCCCGGGACAGGGTCCGGGTCACCCCTCCACTTT
>.|TRBV5-1|TRBJ2-7|few
CASSLAAGSPEQYF
TGCGCCAGCAGCTTGGCGGCAGGGTCTCCCGAGCAGTACTTC
>TRBD2|TRBV11-2|TRBJ2-5|.
CASSLRDASGRYQETQYF
TGTGCCAGCAGCCTGCGAGATGCTAGCGGTCGTTACCAAGAGACCCAGTACTTC
>.|TRBV5-5|TRBJ1-1|.
CASSFNTGNTEAFF
TGTGCCAGCAGCTTTAATACAGGGAACACTGAAGCTTTCTTT
>TRBD2|TRBV5-1|TRBJ2-2|.
CASDVGGGRTGELFF
TGCGCCAGCGATGTCGGGGGAGGGCGTACCGGGGAGCTGTTTTTT
>TRBD1|TRBV30|TRBJ2-7|.
CAWGRRTGEPYEQYF
TGTGCCTGGGGGAGAAGGACAGGGGAACCCTACGAGCAGTACTTC